The 26 T cell receptor beta chains given below trace back to one sample, sequenced in a study of blood T cell repertoires in COVID-19. Sequencing used immunoSEQ multiplex PCR; TCRdb keeps in-frame clones, though not all of them. The data show 250,000 or so clones, about 85% seen once. The material sequenced was PBMCs or T cells enriched from blood (not recorded which). All receptors come from a woman between 45 and 65 years old who had been exposed to COVID-19.

The rearrangement uses TRBV24-1 and TRBJ2-7; 13 nucleotides align to TRBD2. Trimming at V came to 3 bases and at J to 3 bases, leaving 7 bases not matched to a gene. Per germline, CDR1 KGHDR and CDR2 SFDVKD. This CDR3 has 17 residues. CDR3 sequence reads: CATSDPTTSGGIYEQYF. For the CDR3, the DNA is TGTGCCACCAGTGATCCGACGACTAGCGGGGGGATCTACGAGCAGTACTTC.

This chain joins TRBV19 and TRBJ2-2; a weak D match, TRBD1 (5 bases). The CDR3 extends over 14 amino acids. Trimming took off 2 bases at V and 6 bases at J, with 10 bases between the two ends. Germline V gene data show CDR1 as LNHDA and CDR2 as SQIVND (reference sequence). CDR3 DNA: TGTGCCAGTAGTATAAAGGGGCTTCCCGGGGAGCTGTTTTTT. Its protein is CASSIKGLPGELFF.

V and J are TRBV2 and TRBJ2-7; 11 bases agree with TRBD2. The CDR3 totals 16 residues. In germline, CDR1 is SNHLY, CDR2 FYNNEI. The trim removed 6 bases at V and 2 bases at J, leaving 9 bases unmatched. CDR3 protein: CASSRALAGGPYEQYF. The CDR3 bases are TGTGCCAGCAGCCGAGCTCTAGCGGGGGGCCCCTACGAGCAGTACTTC.

The genes are TRBV7-2 and TRBJ2-3; 9 bases map to TRBD1. The CDR3 totals 16 residues. From germline, CDR1 is SGHTA and CDR2 FQGNSA. After removal of 8 bases from V and 5 bases from J, the junction contained 14 bases not matched to a gene. Written as DNA, the CDR3 is TGTGCCAGCGGCCAACCCACAGGGGGCCGTGGAGATACGCAGTATTTT. It specifies CASGQPTGGRGDTQYF.

This chain uses TRBV5-1 with TRBJ1-2; 12 positions match TRBD1. V shed 0 bases and J 5 bases; nucleotides not matched to a gene: 2. This CDR3 contains 15 residues. Germline V lookup: CDR1 SGHRS, CDR2 YFSETQ. This CDR3 reads CASSLEGQGAYGYTF. In nucleotides, the CDR3 is TGCGCCAGCAGCTTGGAGGGACAGGGGGCGTATGGCTACACCTTC.

Here the CDR3 reads CASTDRQIGGEKLFF. DNA for the CDR3: TGTGCCAGTACCGACAGACAAATCGGGGGAGAAAAACTGTTTTTT. The chain carries TRBV19 and TRBJ1-4; TRBD1 is a possible D gene (5 bases). V was clipped by 7 bases and J by 8 bases, with 20 bases between them. The CDR3 length is 15 residues. Germline CDR1 reads LNHDA; CDR2 reads SQIVND (reference sequence).

The chain carries TRBV9 and TRBJ2-3; D is unresolved. Trimming left V 4 bases short and J 4 bases short, with 16 bases between. The CDR3 is 15 residues long. Per the germline V gene, CDR1 is SGDLS and CDR2 is YYNGEE. The CDR3 coding sequence is TGTGCCAGCAGCTTACGCCCTACAGTGCCAGATACGCAGTATTTT. Residues: CASSLRPTVPDTQYF.

V gene TRBV11-2 combines with J gene TRBJ2-3; D not certain. There are 13 residues in the CDR3. V dropped 0 bases and J dropped 4 bases, with 5 bases sitting between them. Germline CDR1 is SGHAT and CDR2 is FQNNGV. The DNA of the CDR3 is TGTGCCAGCAGCTTAGATAGCCCAGATACGCAGTATTTT. Residues: CASSLDSPDTQYF.

This chain uses TRBV5-8 with TRBJ1-3; possibly TRBD1 for D (6 bases). Germline-derived CDR1 and CDR2 are SGHTS and YDEGEE. CDR3 size: 16 residues. Trimming shortened V by 3 bases and J by 4 bases, and 17 bases separated the two germline ends. In DNA form, the CDR3 reads TGTGCCAGCAGCTCGAGAGTCGACAGGACGGGAAACACCATATATTTT. It yields the protein CASSSRVDRTGNTIYF.

This chain uses TRBV27 with TRBJ1-6; D is perhaps TRBD1 (5 bases). Deletions cut 5 bases from V and 6 bases from J, with 14 bases between. The length of the CDR3 is 15 residues. Germline CDR1 and CDR2: MNHEY and SMNVEV (reference sequence). CDR3 protein: CASSLSWRGNSPLHF. CDR3 sequence (DNA): TGTGCCAGCAGTCTTTCGTGGAGGGGTAATTCACCCCTCCACTTT.

This rearrangement joins TRBV28 to TRBJ1-2, with a possible D match to TRBD1 (5 bases). Per germline, CDR1 MDHEN and CDR2 SYDVKM. CDR3 length: 14 residues. V was trimmed by 3 bases and J by 5 bases, leaving 13 bases between them. The CDR3 sequence: CASSLRGTAYGYTF. In nucleotides, the CDR3 is TGTGCCAGCAGTTTGCGGGGGACTGCTTATGGCTACACCTTC.

This clone was counted a few times. CDR3 in amino acids: CASSGLPSGGALAYEQYF. The CDR3 DNA sequence: TGTGCCAGCAGTGGTCTCCCCAGCGGGGGGGCTCTAGCTTACGAGCAGTACTTC. The chain recombines TRBV6-4 with TRBJ2-7; 10 bases align to TRBD2. After removal of 4 bases from V and 4 bases from J, the junction contained 16 bases not matched to a gene. CDR1 and CDR2 (germline): MRHNA, SNTAGT. The CDR3 extends over 18 amino acids.

V is TRBV3-1 (or the pseudogene TRBV3-2) and J is TRBJ2-5; 9 positions agree with TRBD1. The CDR3 contains 13 residues. V lost 8 bases, J lost 5 bases, and 6 bases stayed unmatched. The V gene's germline CDR1 is LGHDT and CDR2 YNNKEL (reference sequence). DNA of the CDR3: TGTGCCAGCGGACTGACAGGGGGGGAGACCCAGTACTTC. It is translated as CASGLTGGETQYF.

The chain uses TRBV5-3 and TRBJ2-3; D perhaps matches TRBD1 (6 bases). TRBV5-3 falls under the ORF class, with uncertain function. With 4 bases removed from V and 0 bases from J, the gap between germline ends came to 21 bases. The CDR3 runs 18 residues. In DNA form, the CDR3 reads TGTGCCAGAAGCAACGACAGGATTTGTATGAATAGCACAGATACGCAGTATTTT. Amino acids: CARSNDRICMNSTDTQYF.

The J gene is TRBJ2-1, the V gene TRBV24-1, with TRBD2 matching over 11 bases. Trimming at V came to 2 bases and at J to 9 bases, leaving 11 bases not matched to a gene. Germline CDR1 and CDR2: KGHDR and SFDVKD. The CDR3 extends over 17 amino acids. The CDR3 region is CATSDSRGGLAGGEQFF. The DNA for the CDR3 is TGTGCCACCAGTGATTCCCGAGGCGGGCTAGCGGGGGGTGAGCAGTTCTTC.

This chain joins TRBV21-1 and TRBJ2-5; the table's D call of TRBD1 was not tested on the DNA. TRBV21-1 is listed as a pseudogene. The CDR3 runs to 15 residues. The CDR3 sequence is CASSKVRDRQETQYF. CDR3 in DNA: TGTGCCAGCAGCAAAGTTAGGGACAGGCAAGAGACCCAGTACTTC.

The rearrangement links TRBV10-2 to TRBJ1-1; 7 bases fit TRBD1. The CDR3 consists of 14 residues. Germline CDR1 WSHSY, CDR2 SAAADI. V shed 6 bases and J 1 base; nucleotides not matched to a gene: 5. CDR3 sequence reads: CASRQGQPNTEAFF. CDR3 DNA: TGCGCCAGCAGACAGGGACAGCCGAACACTGAAGCTTTCTTT.

This chain links TRBV24-1 with TRBJ2-7; maybe TRBD1 (6 bases). Trimming left V 4 bases short and J 10 bases short, with 13 bases between. This CDR3 is built from 12 residues. Germline V CDR1 and CDR2: KGHDR, SFDVKD. The CDR3 reads CATSDLRGSQYF. DNA of the CDR3: TGTGCCACCAGTGACCTCAGGGGAAGTCAGTACTTC.

On this clone: This same CDR3 is encoded by further DNA sequences in the sample. The rearrangement links TRBV12-3 or TRBV12-4 to TRBJ2-5; possible D gene TRBD2, 5 bases. V dropped 3 bases and J dropped 5 bases, with 10 bases sitting between them. CDR3 length: 13 residues. The CDR3 coding sequence is TGTGCCAGCAGTTTTCGAGGGTGGGAGACCCAGTACTTC. Translated: CASSFRGWETQYF.

The chain recombines TRBV5-6 with TRBJ1-2, with 10 bases identical to TRBD1. The CDR3 consists of 17 residues. The trim removed 0 bases at V and 5 bases at J, leaving 10 bases unmatched. The germline V gene encodes CDR1 SGHDT and CDR2 YYEEEE. This chain's CDR3 is CASSLAGQGSLTYGYTF. The CDR3 DNA reads as TGTGCCAGCAGCTTGGCGGGACAGGGGAGTTTAACGTATGGCTACACCTTC. The full variable domain, in which reference TRBV5-6 and TRBJ1-2 provide the parts outside the CDR3, is DAGVTQSPTHLIKTRGQQVTLRCSPKSGHDTVSWYQQALGQGPQFIFQYYEEEERQRGNFPDRFSGHQFPNYSSELNVNALLLGDSALYLCASSLAGQGSLTYGYTFGSGTRLTVV.

The rearrangement joins TRBV11-2 to TRBJ2-1, with 12 positions matching TRBD2. This CDR3 comprises 15 residues. Germline CDR1 reads SGHAT; CDR2 reads FQNNGV. After removal of 5 bases from V and 3 bases from J, the junction contained 2 bases not matched to a gene. This CDR3 is CASSGLAGLYNEQFF. The CDR3 DNA sequence: TGTGCCAGCAGCGGACTAGCGGGGCTCTACAATGAGCAGTTCTTC.

The chain combines TRBV24-1 with TRBJ1-5; 9 bases match TRBD1. V lost 3 bases, J lost 10 bases, and 9 bases stayed unmatched. CDR1 is KGHDR, CDR2 SFDVKD, per germline. CDR3 length: 15 residues. The CDR3 DNA reads TGTGCCACCAGTGATCCCCGGGACAGGGACCGTCCCCAGCATTTT. Protein product: CATSDPRDRDRPQHF.

This chain connects TRBV5-4 to TRBJ2-1; the match to TRBD1 covers 10 bases. V trimming: 4 bases; J trimming: 4 bases; junction bases outside the gene matches: 5. The CDR3 runs 15 residues. CDR1 is SGHNT and CDR2 is YYREEE in the germline V gene (reference sequence). The chain's CDR3 is CASSLEDRGYNEQFF. CDR3 nucleotide sequence: TGTGCCAGCAGCCTGGAGGACAGGGGGTACAATGAGCAGTTCTTC.

The CDR3: CAWSPGTPEGGELFF. The CDR3 nucleotides are TGTGCCTGGAGCCCCGGGACTCCGGAGGGCGGGGAGCTGTTTTTT. The chain uses TRBV30 and TRBJ2-2, with D possibly being TRBD2 (6 bases). The CDR3 runs to 15 residues. Germline V gene lookup returns CDR1 GTSNPN and CDR2 SVGIG (reference sequence). V gave up 3 bases and J gave up 7 bases, with 18 bases separating them.

This clone has only one observation. V gene TRBV2 combines with J gene TRBJ2-7; 7 bases match TRBD1. This CDR3 has 14 residues. Germline V gene lookup returns CDR1 SNHLY and CDR2 FYNNEI. V was pared by 8 bases and J by 3 bases, with 10 bases of the junction left unmatched. The CDR3 loop is CASGSRDRDYEQYF. The CDR3 region has the DNA TGTGCCAGCGGAAGCCGAGACAGGGACTACGAGCAGTACTTC. Full variable domain (remainder filled in from reference TRBV2 and TRBJ2-7): EPEVTQTPSHQVTQMGQEVILRCVPISNHLYFYWYRQILGQKVEFLVSFYNNEISEKSEIFDDQFSVERPDGSNFTLKIRSTKLEDSAMYFCASGSRDRDYEQYFGPGTRLTVT.

Worth noting for this clone: At one boundary the junction diverges from the germline segment, which might be a read error. CDR3 DNA: TGTGCCAGCAGTCTAGCCTCCGGGAAAATACTGTTCTTC. Translated: CASSLASGKILFF. The gene calls are TRBV12-3 or TRBV12-4 and TRBJ2-1; tentatively, D is TRBD2 (5 bases). The CDR3 extends over 13 amino acids.